Listed here are 4 T cell receptor beta chains from one sample, sequenced in a study of T cells during gluten challenge in celiac disease. Paired single-cell TRA and TRB sequences were amplified by three nested PCRs with multiplexed primers. TCRdb re-called the single-cell sequencing reads with MiXCR, one entry per CDR3 protein. Seen here are roughly 170 distinct CDR3 sequences, around 40% observed once, and the top ten hold about two fifths. The sample consisted of gluten-specific CD4+ T cells sorted from the duodenum using tetramers, taken at baseline or on day 14 of gluten challenge (not recorded which). These receptors were collected from a male donor with celiac disease.

About this clonotype: Germline and junction disagree at one end, which may indicate a read error. The rearrangement uses TRBV6-2 or TRBV6-3 and TRBJ2-7; perhaps TRBD2 as D (5 bases). CDR1 and CDR2 from the germline V gene are MNHEY and SVGEGT. The CDR3 consists of 16 residues. The CDR3 DNA sequence: TGTGCCAGCAGAAGAGGACTCCCGACCTTCTCCTACGAACAGTACTTC. It yields the protein CASRRGLPTFSYEQYF.

Judged by abundance, this clonotype is large. The chain couples TRBV20-1 to TRBJ1-2; no definite D call. Trimming shortened V by 1 base and J by 6 bases, and 18 bases separated the two germline ends. Germline V gene lookup returns CDR1 DFQATT and CDR2 SNEGSKA (reference sequence). The CDR3 totals 15 residues. CDR3 in DNA: TGCAGTGCTAGAGTCCCGACCGGGGATTGGGATGGCTACACCTTC. This gives the protein CSARVPTGDWDGYTF.

V and J are TRBV27 and TRBJ2-4; maybe TRBD1 (5 bases). The CDR3 length is 14 residues. Trimming left V 8 bases short and J 5 bases short, with 16 bases between. CDR1 is MNHEY, CDR2 SMNVEV, per germline (reference sequence). CDR3: CASGSLLRENIQYF. CDR3 sequence (DNA): TGTGCCAGCGGTAGCCTCCTCAGGGAAAACATTCAGTACTTC.

To note about this clonotype: The junction does not match germline at one end; this may be a read error. This chain uses TRBV7-6 with TRBJ2-3; 9 bases are shared with TRBD2. Germline lookup yields CDR1 SGHVS and CDR2 FNYEAQ. This CDR3 comprises 16 residues. The CDR3 DNA follows: TGTGGCAGCAGCTTAGCGTCAGCGGGAGGCACAGGTACGCAGTTTTTT. This codes for CGSSLASAGGTGTQFF.